Given below is one T cell receptor (beta chain) in context. This clone is described as medium-sized (0.01 to 0.1%). Its cognate antigen has yet to be identified. Base qualities are not provided; no much larger clone lies one nucleotide away. Participants in the prospective study were aged roughly 18 to 89 years, lived in under 30 United States geographic areas, and enrolled through a virtual design. In the prospective study, participants were assigned to cohorts based on the clinical history participants reported in a screening survey and a study questionnaire. Mobile phlebotomists in the prospective study collected whole blood, serum and a nasopharyngeal or oropharyngeal swab from every participant. Participants in the prospective study had the option to provide additional blood draws and questionnaires over a roughly 2-month period. Before DNA extraction, blood samples from the prospective study were shipped at room temperature or frozen.

The immunoSEQ Assay, a bias-controlled multiplex PCR, was used to amplify TCRbeta CDR3 regions from genomic DNA. Per the authors' processing: Within the assay, amplification of reference gene primers was used to estimate how many nucleated cells each sample contained. Sequence reads were collapsed and filtered to measure the absolute abundance of every unique TCRbeta CDR3 rearrangement. For each sample, productive Simpson clonality was calculated as the square root of Simpson's diversity index across productive rearrangements. TCRdb took this table from immuneACCESS and kept in-frame rearrangements with V and J called. Such tables lack part of the clones; where checked against another copy, unresolved V genes explain under half of the gap, and the rest is unexplained. From that table come the V and J calls and clone size; the DNA was used to work out D and trimming. This sample holds 140,000 or so clones; 80% to 90% were observed only once. Approximately 3% of the sample rests with the top ten.

The germline V gene gives CDR1 as SNHLY and CDR2 as FYNNEI. The CDR3 spans 16 residues, from the cysteine through the phenylalanine. CDR3 DNA only is kept here, 48 bases in frame from base 1. The V end gives up 7 bases and the J end 3 bases, leaving 10 bases in the junction not matched to a gene. This specimen comes from a study of blood T cell repertoires in COVID-19 (dated by TCRdb to the early 2020s). Notes on the research overall: The collaborator samples originated in the United States, Italy and Spain and spanned the acute and convalescent phases of COVID-19. The prospective study material was composed of cDNA or gDNA derived from T cells, B-cell-depleted T cells, or PBMCs. Subjects who had been exposed to COVID-19, were actively infected with it, or had recovered from it provided the deeply sampled blood TCRbeta repertoires that made up the dataset. The repertoires were released in a freely available public database intended as a resource for research on the immune response to SARS-CoV-2. Samples were obtained from the ongoing ImmuneRACE study (first 160 participants) and from about 1,300 subjects provided by 6 global collaborators. The sample metadata nearly always contained a de-identified subject ID, COVID-19 status, age in years and sex. Where HLA class I and class II types were available, the types were taken from metadata supplied by the sample provider, not from assay-based typing.

Overall study outcomes, separate from this receptor: The quantity of clinical and demographic metadata differed by source and by participant and was supplied without curation.

Sequenced: PBMCs or T cells enriched from blood (not recorded which). The sequence was collected from a woman between 50 and 59 years old with acute COVID-19. The rearranged chain carries TRBV2 and TRBJ2-3, and TRBD1 matches 10 of the central bases. The nucleotide sequence is given as TGTGCCAGCACCCGGGACAGGGGCTCGGGGACAGATACGCAGTATTTT. It translates as CASTRDRGSGTDTQYF.